This section outlines one T cell receptor (beta chain) sequence together with its context. Its antigen remains unidentified. Use of 60 Vbeta and 13 Jbeta primers characterized the PCR. Under the authors' procedure: Unique TCR beta chains totaled roughly 80 million in a later count, with 8.5 million to 12 million of them shared. Method: immunoSEQ multiplex PCR; TCRdb's copy keeps in-frame clones and lacks some. V, J and clone size are those of that table, while D and trimming were read from the DNA. Here the sample spans around 140,000 clones, 75% to 80% being singletons. The germline CDR1 and CDR2 sequences are SGHRS and YFSETQ. V gave up 5 bases and J gave up 2 bases; unmatched junction bases: 10. The CDR3 consists of 15 residues. The record originates from a study of cytomegalovirus exposure and HLA in healthy donors. Whole-study results and caveats: It was reportedly the case that the classifier diagnosed cytomegalovirus status with high specificity and sensitivity.

This clonotype was sampled from a woman in her thirties or forties in good health and CMV-seropositive. Sequencing was carried out using PBMCs. The genes are TRBV5-1 and TRBJ2-7; 7 positions match TRBD1. Written as DNA, the CDR3 is TGCGCCAGCAGTGGGGGCGGAACAGGGGCCTACGAGCAGTACTTC. Protein product: CASSGGGTGAYEQYF.